Reported below is one T cell receptor beta chain. No antigen is known for it. This PCR relied on a set of 60 Vbeta primers and 13 Jbeta primers. The method was immunoSEQ multiplex PCR; TCRdb's version includes in-frame clones alone and lacks a portion of them. The sample records 130,000 to 150,000 clones, 60% to 80% being singletons. The sample is drawn from a study of cytomegalovirus exposure and HLA in healthy donors. Study-wide points: V segments that were indistinguishable, TRBV6-2 and TRBV6-3 among them, were omitted from analysis.

This CDR3 has 13 residues. Looked up from germline, CDR1 is MNHNS and CDR2 is SASEGT. Trimming removed 1 base at V and 6 bases at J, with 7 bases between. Source material: PBMCs. The sequence derives from a man younger than 30 in good health and CMV-seronegative. V is TRBV6-1 and J is TRBJ1-5, with D unresolved. In DNA form, the CDR3 reads TGTGCCAGCAGTGAAGGGAGGAGTCAGCCCCAGCATTTT. It specifies CASSEGRSQPQHF.